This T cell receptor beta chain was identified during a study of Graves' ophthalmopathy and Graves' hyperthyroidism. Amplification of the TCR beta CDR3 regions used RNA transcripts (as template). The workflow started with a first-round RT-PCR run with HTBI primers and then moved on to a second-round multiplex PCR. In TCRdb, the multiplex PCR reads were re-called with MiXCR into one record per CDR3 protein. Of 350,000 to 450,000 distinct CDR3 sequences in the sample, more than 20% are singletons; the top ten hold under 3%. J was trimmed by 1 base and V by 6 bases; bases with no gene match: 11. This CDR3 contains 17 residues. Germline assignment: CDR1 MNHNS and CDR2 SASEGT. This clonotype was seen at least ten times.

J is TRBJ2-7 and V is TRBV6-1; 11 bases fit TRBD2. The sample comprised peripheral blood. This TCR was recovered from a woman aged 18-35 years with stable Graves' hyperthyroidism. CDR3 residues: CASRGGTSGSFSYEQYF. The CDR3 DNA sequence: TGTGCCAGCAGGGGGGGGACTAGCGGAAGTTTTTCCTACGAGCAGTACTTC.